The 30 T cell receptor beta chains listed next were all sequenced from one sample in a study of shared clonotypes between healthy human individuals. The table came from immunoSEQ multiplex PCR; TCRdb's copy has only in-frame clones and leaves some out. The table shows around 350,000 clones, with around 70% occurring only once. Sequenced sample: memory CD4+ T cells sorted from blood. The subset is: CD45RA-negative fraction. These receptor sequences come from a man aged 30 to 39 in good health.

V gene TRBV27 combines with J gene TRBJ2-7; TRBD2 matches 8 bases. This CDR3 is built from 14 residues. J gave up 6 bases and V 5 bases, and 9 bases lay outside the gene matches. The germline gives CDR1 MNHEY, CDR2 SMNVEV (reference sequence). In DNA, the CDR3 is TGTGCCAGCAGTGTAGCGGGGAACGGCTTCGAGCAGTACTTC. It yields the protein CASSVAGNGFEQYF.

V is TRBV4-1 and J is TRBJ2-5; tentatively, D is TRBD1 (6 bases). Trimming pared 5 bases from V and 2 bases from J, leaving 12 bases between. The CDR3 runs 14 residues. The germline V gene has CDR1 MGHRA and CDR2 YSYEKL. The CDR3 region has the DNA TGCGCCAGCAGCAAACAGGGCCCACAAGAGACCCAGTACTTC. It translates to CASSKQGPQETQYF.

This CDR3 is CASSTKGGPSGRRSYEQYF. The CDR3 coding sequence is TGTGCCAGCAGCACTAAAGGGGGACCTAGCGGGAGGCGCTCCTACGAGCAGTACTTC. The chain uses TRBV7-2 and TRBJ2-5; 11 nucleotides agree with TRBD2. The J call may be wrong; the DNA end is better matched by TRBJ2-7. CDR3 length equals 19 residues. Germline V CDR1 and CDR2: SGHTA, FQGNSA.

In DNA form, the CDR3 reads TGTGCCAGCAGCAAAACCCGGGACACCGGCCTAACCGGGGAGCTGTTTTTT. It translates to CASSKTRDTGLTGELFF. The chain employs TRBV5-4 and TRBJ2-2, with D possibly being TRBD1 (6 bases). CDR1 is SGHNT and CDR2 is YYREEE in the germline V gene (reference sequence). The V end was cut by 4 bases, the J end by 5 bases, with 21 bases between. The CDR3 is made up of 17 amino acids.

In its sample, this clone was seen once. The chain links TRBV19 to TRBJ2-6, with unresolved D. This CDR3 spans 13 amino acids. Germline V lookup: CDR1 LNHDA, CDR2 SQIVND (reference sequence). Trimming took 4 bases from V and 3 from J, leaving 4 bases between them. CDR3: CASSKIGANVLTF. The CDR3 DNA is TGTGCCAGTAGTAAGATTGGGGCCAACGTCCTGACTTTC.

As for this clone: In the same sample, other DNA sequences code for this CDR3. The chain combines TRBV2 with TRBJ2-7; no definite D call. Trimming removed 6 bases at V and 4 bases at J, with 7 bases between. This CDR3 is built from 11 residues. From germline, CDR1 is SNHLY and CDR2 FYNNEI. CDR3 in DNA: TGTGCCAGCAGCGCCTCTTACGAGCAGTACTTC. As protein: CASSASYEQYF.

The chain is built from TRBV5-6 and TRBJ2-3; no clear D gene. The CDR3 contains 15 residues. Germline CDR1 is SGHDT and CDR2 is YYEEEE. V gave up 0 bases and J gave up 9 bases, with 17 bases separating them. The CDR3 spells CASSLATEVGLTQYF. The CDR3 DNA sequence: TGTGCCAGCAGCTTGGCCACCGAGGTAGGGCTCACGCAGTATTTT.

This clone occurred once. V gene TRBV10-3 combines with J gene TRBJ1-1; no clear D. The CDR3 is 12 residues long. The V and J ends lost 6 bases and 6 bases respectively, with 11 bases between them. Per germline, CDR1 ENHRY and CDR2 SYGVKD. CDR3 protein: CAIRAVGAEAFF. The DNA for the CDR3 is TGTGCCATCAGGGCTGTTGGCGCTGAAGCTTTCTTT.

The chain combines TRBV10-3 with TRBJ1-2; D gene unclear. The CDR3 consists of 13 residues. Germline V gene sequence: CDR1 ENHRY, CDR2 SYGVKD. Deletions cut 7 bases from V and 3 bases from J, with 12 bases between. CDR3 amino acids: CAIKAGLDYGYTF. DNA of the CDR3: TGTGCCATCAAAGCGGGCCTAGACTATGGCTACACCTTC.

The CDR3 bases are TGTGCCAGCAGTACAGCGGGACTAGCGGGAGGCGAGCAGTACTTC. Amino acids: CASSTAGLAGGEQYF. The rearrangement uses TRBV28 and TRBJ2-7; 15 bases match TRBD2. V lost 5 bases and J lost 6; bases outside the gene matches: 5. Germline values: CDR1 MDHEN, CDR2 SYDVKM. The CDR3 has 15 residues.

The chain uses TRBV28 and TRBJ1-1; no firm D call. This CDR3 is built from 14 residues. V lost 4 bases and J lost 0, with 9 bases in between. Germline V gives CDR1 MDHEN, CDR2 SYDVKM. The CDR3 DNA is TGTGCCAGCAGTTCCGACGGTCTGAACACTGAAGCTTTCTTT. Translation: CASSSDGLNTEAFF.

The chain carries TRBV9 and TRBJ2-7, with D uncertain. The CDR3 loop spans 16 amino acids. V was shortened by 0 bases and J by 0 bases, with 13 bases between the two germline ends. CDR1 SGDLS and CDR2 YYNGEE come from the germline V gene. The CDR3, as DNA: TGTGCCAGCAGCGTAGCTGGGCAGGATCACTCCTACGAGCAGTACTTC. Protein: CASSVAGQDHSYEQYF.

The chain couples TRBV18 to TRBJ2-2; the match to TRBD1 covers 7 bases. The junction had 4 bases not matched to a gene; V was cut back by 6 bases and J by 0 bases. The CDR3 totals 15 residues. The germline V gene has CDR1 KGHSH and CDR2 LQKENI. The CDR3 nucleotides are TGTGCCAGCTCCGCTGGGACAGCGAACACCGGGGAGCTGTTTTTT. Residues: CASSAGTANTGELFF.

The rearrangement joins TRBV9 to TRBJ2-7; D gene uncertain. This CDR3 comprises 14 residues. The V end was cut by 0 bases, the J end by 5 bases, with 12 bases between. Germline CDR1 is SGDLS and CDR2 is YYNGEE. Written as DNA, the CDR3 is TGTGCCAGCAGCGTAGAAGGAATAGAGGACGAGCAGTACTTC. The encoded protein is CASSVEGIEDEQYF.

V gene TRBV28 combines with J gene TRBJ2-7, with D tentatively TRBD2 (5 bases). The ends were cut back, 6 bases at V and 2 bases at J, with 14 bases in the middle. Per germline, CDR1 MDHEN and CDR2 SYDVKM. The CDR3 has 14 residues. The CDR3 DNA reads TGTGCCAGCAGCATTCTCACTAGTACCTACGAGCAGTACTTC. Translation: CASSILTSTYEQYF. The full variable domain, completed using reference TRBV28 and TRBJ2-7, is DVKVTQSSRYLVKRTGEKVFLECVQDMDHENMFWYRQDPGLGLRLIYFSYDVKMKEKGDIPEGYSVSREKKERFSLILESASTNQTSMYLCASSILTSTYEQYFGPGTRLTVT.

This clone was detected many times. The genes are TRBV9 and TRBJ2-2; 10 bases line up with TRBD2. Germline V gene lookup returns CDR1 SGDLS and CDR2 YYNGEE. This CDR3 comprises 15 residues. After removal of 4 bases from V and 6 bases from J, the junction contained 6 bases not matched to a gene. The CDR3 reads CASSTSGRASGELFF. In DNA, the CDR3 is TGTGCCAGCAGCACCAGCGGGAGGGCCTCCGGGGAGCTGTTTTTT.

In DNA form, the CDR3 reads TGTGCCGGAGGGGACCCCAACCGGCATGAGCAGTTCTTC. Protein: CAGGDPNRHEQFF. This chain connects TRBV30 to TRBJ2-1, with a tentative D call TRBD2 (6 bases). This CDR3 is 13 amino acids long. V was shortened by 8 bases and J by 8 bases, with 19 bases between the two germline ends. The germline V gene has CDR1 GTSNPN and CDR2 SVGIG (reference sequence).

The chain is built from TRBV5-4 and TRBJ2-2; TRBD1 aligns across 11 bases. Germline CDR1 is SGHNT and CDR2 is YYREEE (reference sequence). The CDR3 has 16 amino acids. V lost 2 bases, J lost 7 bases, and 7 bases stayed unmatched. CDR3 residues: CASSFGQGARDGELFF. DNA of the CDR3: TGTGCCAGCAGCTTCGGACAGGGGGCGAGGGACGGGGAGCTGTTTTTT.

The J gene is TRBJ2-5, the V gene TRBV5-4; 10 nucleotides match TRBD2. CDR1 is SGHNT, CDR2 YYREEE, per germline (reference sequence). Trimming removed 2 bases from V and 5 bases from J; junction bases left unmatched: 6. This CDR3 region has 15 residues. CDR3 in DNA: TGTGCCAGCAGCTTCGAGCGGGAGGGGGGTGAGACCCAGTACTTC. Translated: CASSFEREGGETQYF.

This clone was detected only a few times. The CDR3 does not close with the conserved phenylalanine or tryptophan, likely indicating a read error. No DNA is shown, since the ends of the CDR3 on it are uncertain; the CDR3 is the one TCRdb lists. The chain carries TRBV28 and TRBJ1-2; the D call in the table, TRBD1, was not verified against the DNA. The CDR3 comprises 12 residues, both ends counted. Germline CDR1 is MDHEN and CDR2 is SYDVKM. The CDR3 here is CASRGGQPSAFL.

The chain employs TRBV5-4 and TRBJ2-1; 10 bases map to TRBD1. CDR1 and CDR2 from the germline V gene are SGHNT and YYREEE (reference sequence). The V and J ends lost 0 bases and 5 bases, in that order; junction bases with no gene match: 5. The CDR3 spans 16 residues. CDR3 region: CASSLAWDRGHNEQFF. CDR3 nucleotide sequence: TGTGCCAGCAGCTTGGCCTGGGACAGGGGTCACAATGAGCAGTTCTTC.

A few counts support this clone. The chain employs TRBV4-3 and TRBJ1-4; D is unresolved. This CDR3 region has 19 residues. CDR1 is LGHNA, CDR2 YSLEER, per germline. Trimming took off 5 bases at V and 0 bases at J, with 22 bases between the two ends. The CDR3 loop reads CASSDFRGDAMATNEKLFF. The DNA of the CDR3 is TGCGCCAGCAGCGATTTCCGAGGAGACGCGATGGCAACTAATGAAAAACTGTTTTTT.

This clone was picked up a small number of times. The V and J genes are TRBV2 and TRBJ2-7, with TRBD2 matching 10 bases. This CDR3 comprises 14 residues. Germline CDR1 reads SNHLY; CDR2 reads FYNNEI. Germline trimming cut 2 bases from V and 9 bases from J; bases unmatched to any gene: 7. This CDR3 is CASSEFLAGETQYF. The CDR3 nucleotides read TGTGCCAGCAGTGAATTTCTAGCGGGAGAGACGCAGTACTTC.

V is TRBV6-1 and J is TRBJ1-2; D gene uncertain. The germline gives CDR1 MNHNS, CDR2 SASEGT. The CDR3 sequence is 10 residues long. The V gene lost 6 bases and the J gene lost 11 bases, with 10 bases spanning the gap. Written as DNA, the CDR3 is TGTGCCAGCAGCCTCATAATTTACACCTTC. Amino acid sequence: CASSLIIYTF.

The chain has TRBV7-2 and TRBJ2-7, with D perhaps matching TRBD1 (6 bases). CDR1 and CDR2 from the germline V gene are SGHTA and FQGNSA. The V and J ends lost 4 bases and 0 bases respectively, with 16 bases between them. CDR3 length equals 16 residues. As DNA, the CDR3 is TGTGCCAGCAGCTCCCCAGGGGCTTTAAACTCCTACGAGCAGTACTTC. Protein: CASSSPGALNSYEQYF.

The chain is built from TRBV11-2 and TRBJ2-3; perhaps TRBD2 as D (5 bases). The CDR3 is 14 residues long. CDR1 SGHAT and CDR2 FQNNGV come from the germline V gene. Between the trimmed V and J ends, which lost 5 bases and 7 bases, there was a span of 16 bases. CDR3 residues: CASSLDSSPYTQYF. CDR3 bases: TGTGCCAGCAGCCTGGACTCCTCCCCGTATACGCAGTATTTT.

The chain combines TRBV27 with TRBJ2-1; 11 positions agree with TRBD2. This CDR3 region has 16 residues. V dropped 2 bases and J dropped 7; count of bases not matched to a gene: 7. The germline gives CDR1 MNHEY, CDR2 SMNVEV (reference sequence). CDR3 coding DNA: TGTGCCAGCAGTTTAAGACTAGCGGGATCGGGAAATGAGCAGTTCTTC. This codes for CASSLRLAGSGNEQFF.

The chain links TRBV28 to TRBJ1-5; no clear D. Germline V gene sequence: CDR1 MDHEN, CDR2 SYDVKM. This CDR3 has 13 residues. With 2 bases removed from V and 5 bases from J, the gap between germline ends came to 7 bases. CDR3 residues: CASSLPADQPQHF. CDR3 bases: TGTGCCAGCAGTTTACCAGCAGATCAGCCCCAGCATTTT.

The chain combines TRBV25-1 with TRBJ2-1; TRBD1 or TRBD2 may be the D gene (7 bases each). This CDR3 has 16 amino acids. The germline V gene has CDR1 MGHDK and CDR2 SYGVNS. The V and J ends lost 6 bases and 7 bases respectively, with 22 bases between them. The CDR3: CASSPTQGEGRNEQFF. CDR3 nucleotides: TGTGCCAGCAGCCCTACCCAGGGGGAGGGCCGGAATGAGCAGTTCTTC.

In this sample, this clone turned up once. V is TRBV5-1 and J is TRBJ2-7; 13 bases line up with TRBD2. Trimming took 4 bases from V and 7 from J; bases not matched to a gene: 8. This CDR3 is 15 amino acids long. CDR1 and CDR2 (germline): SGHRS, YFSETQ. The DNA for the CDR3 is TGCGCCAGCAGCACCGGACTAGCGGGAGTAAGGGAGCAGTACTTC. Protein product: CASSTGLAGVREQYF.